These 30 T cell receptor beta chains share one sample of origin, sequenced in a study of blood T cell repertoires in COVID-19. Sequencing was performed with immunoSEQ multiplex PCR; in TCRdb, only in-frame clones are kept and a portion is missing. The repertoire consists of 200,000 to 300,000 clones, with around 90% occurring once and the leading ten covering about 4%. Sequencing was carried out using peripheral blood. The receptor set was obtained from a woman aged 40 to 50 with acute or convalescent COVID-19.

The chain recombines TRBV27 with TRBJ1-2, with 9 bases aligning to TRBD1. The CDR3 has 18 residues. The J segment lost 4 bases and the V segment lost 7 bases, leaving 19 bases of the junction unmatched. From germline, CDR1 is MNHEY and CDR2 SMNVEV (reference sequence). The CDR3 DNA sequence: TGTGCCAGCAATGTAAGGACAGGGGCATTCTTAGCTACCTATGGCTACACCTTC. This codes for CASNVRTGAFLATYGYTF.

The gene calls are TRBV5-6 and TRBJ2-7; D is perhaps TRBD1 (5 bases). The CDR3 loop spans 13 amino acids. The V end was cut by 7 bases, the J end by 7 bases, with 18 bases between. Germline V gene sequence: CDR1 SGHDT, CDR2 YYEEEE. The chain's CDR3 is CASQLYQGLEQYV. CDR3 bases: TGTGCCAGCCAGCTCTACCAGGGCCTAGAGCAGTACGTC.

V usage is TRBV23-1 and J usage is TRBJ1-2, with TRBD1 matching 7 bases. TRBV23-1 belongs to the ORF category, with a function that is uncertain. V shed 9 bases, J shed 7 bases, and the junction held 17 bases outside the gene matches. This CDR3 region has 15 residues. The CDR3, as DNA: TGCGCCAGAGTCAGTACAGGGGACCCGATCGGTGGCTACACCTTC. It translates to CARVSTGDPIGGYTF.

The gene calls are TRBV6-5 and TRBJ1-2; 7 bases are a match to TRBD1. Germline V gene data show CDR1 as MNHEY and CDR2 as SVGAGI. CDR3 length: 14 amino acids. Unmatched junction bases numbered 7, after V lost 2 bases and J lost 7 bases. DNA for the CDR3: TGTGCCAGCAGTTACGCAGGGGGTAGGCTTGGCTACACCTTC. Protein product: CASSYAGGRLGYTF.

V gene TRBV15 combines with J gene TRBJ2-1; 8 bases agree with TRBD2. V shed 5 bases, J shed 7 bases, and the junction held 4 bases outside the gene matches. Germline CDR1 reads LNHNV; CDR2 reads YYDKDF (reference sequence). This CDR3 has 13 amino acids. The CDR3 DNA is TGTGCCACCAGCCCCCGCGGGGGGAATGAGCAGTTCTTC. Encoded protein: CATSPRGGNEQFF.

The chain couples TRBV19 to TRBJ1-2; D might be TRBD1 (5 bases). Germline V lookup: CDR1 LNHDA, CDR2 SQIVND (reference sequence). The CDR3 is made up of 13 amino acids. The germline V and J ends were trimmed by 2 bases and 8 bases, with 12 bases remaining between them. The CDR3 DNA is TGTGCCAGTAGTATATCTCAGGGAGGAGGCTACACCTTC. Translation gives CASSISQGGGYTF.

The gene calls are TRBV11-3 and TRBJ1-1; D perhaps matches TRBD1 (6 bases). CDR3 size: 15 residues. The germline gives CDR1 SGHNT, CDR2 YENEEA. The V gene lost 5 bases and the J gene lost 1 base, with 14 bases spanning the gap. The CDR3 nucleotides read TGTGCCAGCAGCCCGCACCGGGGGGCGAACACTGAAGCTTTCTTT. Translating it yields CASSPHRGANTEAFF. Combining the CDR3 with reference TRBV11-3 and TRBJ1-1 gives the whole variable domain EAGVVQSPRYKIIEKKQPVAFWCNPISGHNTLYWYLQNLGQGPELLIRYENEEAVDDSQLPKDRFSAERLKGVDSTLKIQPAELGDSAVYLCASSPHRGANTEAFFGQGTRLTVV.

The CDR3 bases are TGTGCCAGCAACCAGGGGCGGCTGAACACTGAAGCTTTCTTT. This encodes CASNQGRLNTEAFF. The J gene is TRBJ1-1, the V gene TRBV2, with a tentative D call TRBD1 (6 bases). Trimming stripped 7 bases from V and 0 bases from J, with 12 bases between. Germline V gene sequence: CDR1 SNHLY, CDR2 FYNNEI. This CDR3 is 14 amino acids long.

This sequence joins TRBV21-1 and TRBJ2-7; no DNA check was done on the table's D call, TRBD2. TRBV21-1 is a pseudogene segment. The CDR3 has 19 residues. The CDR3 sequence is CASSAGRGLAGVRPYEQYV. The DNA of the CDR3 is TGTGCCAGCAGCGCAGGTAGGGGACTAGCGGGGGTCCGTCCCTACGAGCAGTACGTC.

The genes are TRBV10-2 and TRBJ1-2; 10 bases agree with TRBD1. The CDR3 is 15 residues long. Germline V lookup: CDR1 WSHSY, CDR2 SAAADI. After removal of 2 bases from V and 5 bases from J, the junction contained 5 bases not matched to a gene. CDR3 in DNA: TGCGCCAGCAGTGAGAACCCGGGACAGGGGTATGGCTACACCTTC. Translated, it gives CASSENPGQGYGYTF.

This clone was counted a few times. The rearrangement links TRBV30 to TRBJ1-2, with 7 bases lining up with TRBD1. The CDR3 spans 14 residues. With 3 bases clipped from V and 7 bases from J, the junction kept 11 bases outside the gene matches. CDR1 and CDR2 (germline): GTSNPN, SVGIG (reference sequence). The DNA of the CDR3 is TGTGCCTGGAGGGGGGACAGCAGTTCCAGTGGCTACACCTTC. It codes for CAWRGDSSSSGYTF.

V usage is TRBV3-1 (or the pseudogene TRBV3-2) and J usage is TRBJ2-1, with 7 bases matching TRBD2. CDR3 length equals 16 residues. The junction had 5 bases not matched to a gene; V was cut back by 3 bases and J by 0 bases. Germline lookup yields CDR1 LGHDT and CDR2 YNNKEL (reference sequence). The CDR3 nucleotides are TGTGCCAGCAGCCACGTGCGGGAGAGCTCCTACAATGAGCAGTTCTTC. Encoded protein: CASSHVRESSYNEQFF.

The gene calls are TRBV5-1 and TRBJ1-1, with TRBD1 matching 7 bases. This CDR3 spans 15 amino acids. Germline CDR1 SGHRS, CDR2 YFSETQ. Trimming took 3 bases from V and 4 from J; bases not matched to a gene: 9. The CDR3 is CASSWERQGFTEAFF. The CDR3 nucleotides read TGCGCCAGCAGCTGGGAAAGACAGGGATTCACTGAAGCTTTCTTT. The complete variable domain, with remaining parts taken from reference TRBV5-1 and TRBJ1-1, reads KAGVTQTPRYLIKTRGQQVTLSCSPISGHRSVSWYQQTPGQGLQFLFEYFSETQRNKGNFPGRFSGRQFSNSRSEMNVSTLELGDSALYLCASSWERQGFTEAFFGQGTRLTVV.

The chain employs TRBV29-1 and TRBJ2-2; 9 bases line up with TRBD2. Germline trimming cut 7 bases from V and 3 bases from J; bases unmatched to any gene: 6. This CDR3 has 14 amino acids. From germline, CDR1 is SQVTM and CDR2 ANQGSEA. CDR3 protein: CSAETSGDTGELFF. CDR3 in DNA: TGCAGCGCAGAGACTAGCGGTGACACCGGGGAGCTGTTTTTT.

This chain connects TRBV5-8 to TRBJ2-7; 9 nucleotides align to TRBD1. The CDR3 consists of 14 residues. V shed 1 base, J shed 2 bases, and the junction held 1 base outside the gene matches. Germline V gene sequence: CDR1 SGHTS, CDR2 YDEGEE. CDR3 amino acids: CASSLTGGPYEQYV. CDR3 sequence (DNA): TGTGCCAGCAGCTTGACAGGGGGCCCCTACGAGCAGTACGTC.

The V gene is TRBV6-6, the J gene TRBJ2-4; 8 bases align to TRBD2. With 7 bases clipped from V and 7 bases from J, the junction kept 12 bases outside the gene matches. CDR1 and CDR2 (germline): MNHNY, SVGAGI (reference sequence). There are 15 residues in the CDR3. In DNA, the CDR3 is TGTGCCAGCAATTCCGGCGGGGGGCCGGCGAACATTCAGTACTTC. Translating it yields CASNSGGGPANIQYF.

The J gene is TRBJ2-5, the V gene TRBV11-2; D is ambiguous. The CDR3 contains 14 residues. The V end lost 4 bases, the J end lost 5 bases, and 14 bases lay between the germline ends. CDR1 is SGHAT and CDR2 is FQNNGV in the germline V gene. CDR3 region: CASSSRGSLETQYF. The CDR3 nucleotides read TGTGCCAGCAGCTCCAGAGGTAGCCTCGAGACCCAGTACTTC.

V and J are TRBV14 and TRBJ2-5, with D unresolved. V was trimmed by 1 base and J by 0 bases, leaving 15 bases between them. This CDR3 region has 17 residues. Germline lookup yields CDR1 SGHDN and CDR2 FVKESK. The CDR3 protein is CASSQVVRVAYQETQYF. Here the CDR3 DNA reads TGTGCCAGCAGCCAAGTGGTCCGGGTGGCGTACCAAGAGACCCAGTACTTC.

This clone was picked up a small number of times. The chain links TRBV3-1 (or the pseudogene TRBV3-2) to TRBJ1-3; D is ambiguous. The CDR3 sequence is 14 residues long. V was shortened by 6 bases and J by 0 bases, with 9 bases between the two germline ends. From germline, CDR1 is LGHDT and CDR2 YNNKEL (reference sequence). In nucleotides, the CDR3 is TGTGCCAGCAGGCCGACACCCTCTGGAAACACCATATATTTT. This gives the protein CASRPTPSGNTIYF.

The J gene is TRBJ1-2, the V gene TRBV7-9, with TRBD1 as a possible D gene (6 bases). The CDR3 runs 13 residues. V lost 4 bases to trimming and J lost 4 bases, with 10 bases between them. The germline V gene has CDR1 SEHNR and CDR2 FQNEAQ (reference sequence). In DNA, the CDR3 is TGTGCCAGCAGCTCATACAGGGCCTATGGCTACACCTTC. This sequence encodes CASSSYRAYGYTF.

V gene TRBV21-1 combines with J gene TRBJ2-7; the tabulated D call, TRBD1, remains unverified against the DNA. TRBV21-1 is an annotated pseudogene. CDR3 length equals 13 residues. For the CDR3, the DNA is TGTGCCACCGAGGGCAGGGGGCTTTACGAGCAGTACGTC. It is translated as CATEGRGLYEQYV.

The chain couples TRBV4-1 to TRBJ1-1; D remains unclear. The germline V and J ends were trimmed by 3 bases and 0 bases, with 11 bases remaining between them. The CDR3 contains 15 residues. Germline V gives CDR1 MGHRA, CDR2 YSYEKL. The CDR3 protein is CASSHGRLVNTEAFF. The DNA of the CDR3 is TGCGCCAGCAGCCACGGTCGACTGGTGAACACTGAAGCTTTCTTT.

This chain uses TRBV19 with TRBJ1-1, with D perhaps TRBD1 (5 bases). This CDR3 has 14 amino acids. The ends were cut back, 3 bases at V and 5 bases at J, with 13 bases in the middle. CDR1 and CDR2 from the germline V gene are LNHDA and SQIVND (reference sequence). CDR3 bases: TGTGCCAGTAGTATGGTCCAGGGAGGGACTGAAGCTTTCTTT. Amino acids: CASSMVQGGTEAFF.

J is TRBJ2-1 and V is TRBV9; 16 nucleotides agree with TRBD2. The junction had 3 bases not matched to a gene; V was cut back by 2 bases and J by 10 bases. The CDR3 extends over 15 amino acids. CDR1 SGDLS and CDR2 YYNGEE come from the germline V gene. CDR3: CASSVGLAGGHEQFF. The DNA of the CDR3 is TGTGCCAGCAGCGTGGGACTAGCGGGGGGGCACGAGCAGTTCTTC.

This clone was seen a single time. A read error may account for a junction end that differs from germline. The chain employs TRBV6-1 and TRBJ1-4; possibly TRBD1 for D (6 bases). The CDR3 runs to 12 residues. In germline, CDR1 is MNHNS, CDR2 SASEGT. CDR3: CASSERRNRVLF. The DNA of the CDR3 is TGTGCCAGCAGTGAAAGACGGAACAGGGTACTTTTT.

This rearrangement joins TRBV4-1 to TRBJ2-3, with 12 positions matching TRBD2. This CDR3 region has 16 residues. The germline gives CDR1 MGHRA, CDR2 YSYEKL. V trimming: 4 bases; J trimming: 10 bases; junction bases outside the gene matches: 12. CDR3 nucleotides: TGCGCCAGCAGCCGCTGGACTAGCGGGGCCATCTTAGCGCAGTATTTT. Residues: CASSRWTSGAILAQYF.

The chain uses TRBV5-1 and TRBJ1-6; a possible D gene is TRBD1 (6 bases). This CDR3 contains 14 residues. Per the germline V gene, CDR1 is SGHRS and CDR2 is YFSETQ. V shed 4 bases and J shed 7 bases, with 12 bases lying between them. The CDR3 region has the DNA TGCGCCAGCAGCCGTACAGGGCTCAATTCACCCCTCCACTTT. Its translation is CASSRTGLNSPLHF.

The chain uses TRBV4-1 and TRBJ1-2, with TRBD1 matching over 9 bases. The CDR3 runs to 14 residues. CDR1 is MGHRA, CDR2 YSYEKL, per germline. After removal of 4 bases from V and 8 bases from J, the junction contained 8 bases not matched to a gene. In DNA, the CDR3 is TGCGCCAGCAGCCGGACCGGGACAGGGTCGGGCTACACCTTC. It translates to CASSRTGTGSGYTF.

This chain uses TRBV5-1 with TRBJ1-1; 9 nucleotides align to TRBD1. V lost 4 bases, J lost 3 bases, and 13 bases stayed unmatched. This CDR3 contains 17 residues. Per the germline V gene, CDR1 is SGHRS and CDR2 is YFSETQ. The CDR3 coding sequence is TGCGCCAGCAGCGGGGACAGGGCATACCCTGGGGACACTGAAGCTTTCTTT. Encoded protein: CASSGDRAYPGDTEAFF. The full variable domain, rest sourced from reference TRBV5-1 and TRBJ1-1, is KAGVTQTPRYLIKTRGQQVTLSCSPISGHRSVSWYQQTPGQGLQFLFEYFSETQRNKGNFPGRFSGRQFSNSRSEMNVSTLELGDSALYLCASSGDRAYPGDTEAFFGQGTRLTVV.

The chain recombines TRBV12-3 or TRBV12-4 with TRBJ1-1; no reliable D call. CDR3 size: 13 residues. V was shortened by 3 bases and J by 2 bases, with 7 bases between the two germline ends. For the CDR3, the DNA is TGTGCCAGCAGTTTGCAACATAACACTGAAGCTTTCTTT. Amino acid sequence: CASSLQHNTEAFF.